The present T cell receptor beta chain was sequenced within a study of blood T cell repertoires in COVID-19. The CDR3 contains 16 residues. Germline V lookup: CDR1 SGHNT, CDR2 YENEEA. V dropped 1 base and J dropped 3; count of bases not matched to a gene: 4. Of note for this clone: This specimen includes other DNA sequences encoding the same CDR3.

Libraries were prepared by immunoSEQ multiplex PCR; TCRdb keeps only in-frame clonotypes and omits some of them. This sample yields fewer than 200,000 clones, of which around nine tenths are seen a single time; just over 2.5% belongs to the top ten. Source material: peripheral blood. The chain combines TRBV11-3 with TRBJ2-3; 10 bases align to TRBD2. The clonotype was recovered from a woman at least 80 years old with COVID-19, enrolled during active disease. CDR3 DNA sequence: TGTGCCAGCAGCTTAGGGCGAGCGGGAGGGACAGATACGCAGTATTTT. Translating gives CASSLGRAGGTDTQYF.